Shown below are 10 T cell receptor beta chains from a single sample sequenced in a study of chemoradiotherapy in HPV16-positive cancers. The table came from immunoSEQ multiplex PCR; TCRdb's copy has only in-frame clones and leaves some out. The sample lists fewer than 30,000 clones; around 94% were seen once. This sample was taken from a patient who underwent chemoradiotherapy. The source is a human donor with HPV-associated anogenital cancer.

This chain links TRBV7-2 with TRBJ2-1, with D tentatively TRBD1 (5 bases). The CDR3 loop spans 15 amino acids. V shed 3 bases and J shed 4 bases, with 13 bases lying between them. CDR1 is SGHTA and CDR2 is FQGNSA in the germline V gene. Written as DNA, the CDR3 is TGTGCCAGCAGCTTTACTCAGGGTTTTTACAATGAGCAGTTCTTC. Its translation: CASSFTQGFYNEQFF.

The chain is built from TRBV6-1 and TRBJ2-3, with a weak D call TRBD1 (6 bases). This CDR3 is built from 14 residues. V lost 4 bases, J lost 8 bases, and 16 bases lay in between. Germline CDR1 reads MNHNS; CDR2 reads SASEGT. The CDR3 sequence: CASSGTGRGGTQYF. CDR3 in DNA: TGTGCCAGCAGTGGAACGGGGAGAGGGGGTACGCAGTATTTT.

The chain recombines TRBV28 with TRBJ1-5, with TRBD1 matching 8 bases. The germline CDR1 and CDR2 sequences are MDHEN and SYDVKM. The CDR3 has 16 amino acids. After removal of 4 bases from V and 2 bases from J, the junction contained 7 bases not matched to a gene. The CDR3 region has the DNA TGTGCCAGCAGTTCGCGACAGGGGTCGGGCAATCAGCCCCAGCATTTT. Residues: CASSSRQGSGNQPQHF.

This clone was found once. The chain employs TRBV28 and TRBJ1-5; D unresolved. The CDR3 extends over 15 amino acids. V shed 2 bases and J shed 3 bases, with 11 bases lying between them. Germline CDR1 MDHEN, CDR2 SYDVKM. CDR3 in amino acids: CASSLPGSNNQPQHF. CDR3 nucleotides: TGTGCCAGCAGTTTACCAGGTTCGAACAATCAGCCCCAGCATTTT.

The V and J genes are TRBV18 and TRBJ1-1; D gene uncertain. Germline-derived CDR1 and CDR2 are KGHSH and LQKENI. The V gene lost 2 bases and the J gene lost 0 bases, with 1 base spanning the gap. The CDR3 totals 12 residues. CDR3 nucleotide sequence: TGTGCCAGCTCACCAATGAACACTGAAGCTTTCTTT. Translation gives CASSPMNTEAFF.

The V call is TRBV28, the J call TRBJ2-5; D might be TRBD1 (5 bases). The V gene's germline CDR1 is MDHEN and CDR2 SYDVKM. V was cut by 5 bases and J by 5 bases, with 15 bases left in between. This CDR3 spans 14 amino acids. The CDR3 region is CASSTPGRVETQYF. The CDR3 nucleotides read TGTGCCAGCAGTACACCAGGCAGGGTGGAGACCCAGTACTTC. Supplemented by reference TRBV28 and TRBJ2-5, the full variable domain reads DVKVTQSSRYLVKRTGEKVFLECVQDMDHENMFWYRQDPGLGLRLIYFSYDVKMKEKGDIPEGYSVSREKKERFSLILESASTNQTSMYLCASSTPGRVETQYFGPGTRLLVL.

This chain's CDR3 is CASSLVALNYGYTF. CDR3 DNA: TGTGCCAGCAGTTTAGTGGCACTTAACTATGGCTACACCTTC. The chain uses TRBV28 and TRBJ1-2; D is undetermined. This CDR3 is built from 14 residues. Germline V lookup: CDR1 MDHEN, CDR2 SYDVKM. With 2 bases removed from V and 1 base from J, the gap between germline ends came to 8 bases.

The CDR3: CASSTSSGRGILGQFF. The CDR3 DNA sequence: TGCGCCAGCAGCACCTCTAGCGGGAGGGGTATATTGGGGCAGTTCTTC. The chain employs TRBV5-1 and TRBJ2-1; 12 bases are shared with TRBD2. Germline-derived CDR1 and CDR2 are SGHRS and YFSETQ. Unmatched junction bases numbered 14, after V lost 4 bases and J lost 12 bases. The CDR3 is 16 amino acids.

The J gene is TRBJ1-5, the V gene TRBV29-1; D remains ambiguous. The germline V gene has CDR1 SQVTM and CDR2 ANQGSEA. The CDR3 runs to 14 residues. Between the trimmed V and J ends, which lost 7 bases and 2 bases, there was a span of 15 bases. The DNA for the CDR3 is TGCAGCGCATTCCCGGTTGTTGGCAATCAGCCCCAGCATTTT. Translated: CSAFPVVGNQPQHF.

The V and J genes are TRBV7-8 and TRBJ1-5; D perhaps matches TRBD1 (6 bases). There are 17 residues in the CDR3. V was trimmed by 5 bases and J by 1 base, leaving 18 bases between them. Germline loops: CDR1 SGHVS, CDR2 FQNEAQ. CDR3 in amino acids: CASSTGTGGGSNQPQHF. DNA for the CDR3: TGTGCCAGCAGCACAGGGACTGGCGGGGGAAGCAATCAGCCCCAGCATTTT.